Below are 6 T cell receptor beta chains sequenced from a single sample in a study of cytomegalovirus exposure and HLA in healthy donors. Primers included in the PCR were 60 Vbeta and 13 Jbeta primers. Data came from immunoSEQ multiplex PCR; TCRdb stores just in-frame clones and leaves some out. The repertoire table contains tens of thousands of clones. Sample: PBMCs. The receptors were gathered from a woman aged 18-29 years in good health and CMV-seronegative.

This chain uses TRBV9 with TRBJ2-1, with 8 bases that match TRBD2. Germline V gene data show CDR1 as SGDLS and CDR2 as YYNGEE. J was trimmed by 8 bases and V by 1 base; bases with no gene match: 8. This CDR3 is built from 15 residues. CDR3 in DNA: TGTGCCAGCAGCGTAACCGGGACTAGAGGGGATGAGCAGTTCTTC. It specifies CASSVTGTRGDEQFF. The whole variable domain, filled in from reference TRBV9 and TRBJ2-1, reads DSGVTQTPKHLITATGQRVTLRCSPRSGDLSVYWYQQSLDQGLQFLIQYYNGEERAKGNILERFSAQQFPDLHSELNLSSLELGDSALYFCASSVTGTRGDEQFFGPGTRLTVL.

V gene TRBV6-1 combines with J gene TRBJ2-1, with 8 bases fitting TRBD2. J was trimmed by 0 bases and V by 5 bases; bases with no gene match: 3. Germline V gene data show CDR1 as MNHNS and CDR2 as SASEGT. This CDR3 spans 15 amino acids. CDR3: CASSTSGNSYNEQFF. As DNA, the CDR3 is TGTGCCAGCAGTACTAGCGGTAACTCCTACAATGAGCAGTTCTTC.

Frequency places this clone as medium-sized. The chain joins TRBV25-1 to TRBJ2-7; TRBD1 matches 8 bases. This CDR3 has 18 residues. Germline CDR1 reads MGHDK; CDR2 reads SYGVNS. V lost 5 bases and J lost 2; bases outside the gene matches: 17. CDR3 DNA: TGTGCCAGCAGTCTTGACGACCCCCTAAAACAGGGGGCCTACGAGCAGTACTTC. Encoded protein: CASSLDDPLKQGAYEQYF.

The chain uses TRBV9 and TRBJ2-2; no reliable D call. CDR3 size: 15 residues. V lost 0 bases and J lost 7, with 13 bases in between. Per the germline V gene, CDR1 is SGDLS and CDR2 is YYNGEE. The CDR3 region is CASSVESTLSGELFF. In DNA, the CDR3 is TGTGCCAGCAGCGTAGAGTCTACCTTAAGCGGGGAGCTGTTTTTT. Using reference TRBV9 and TRBJ2-2 for the parts outside the CDR3, the full variable domain is DSGVTQTPKHLITATGQRVTLRCSPRSGDLSVYWYQQSLDQGLQFLIQYYNGEERAKGNILERFSAQQFPDLHSELNLSSLELGDSALYFCASSVESTLSGELFFGEGSRLTVL.

The J gene is TRBJ1-2, the V gene TRBV29-1, with 10 bases fitting TRBD1. The CDR3 covers 13 residues. Germline loops: CDR1 SQVTM, CDR2 ANQGSEA. J lost 6 bases, V lost 2 bases, and 3 bases had no gene match. This CDR3 reads CSVELGQGNGYTF. CDR3 nucleotides: TGCAGCGTTGAACTGGGACAGGGGAATGGCTACACCTTC.

The rearrangement links TRBV11-2 to TRBJ2-7, with 7 bases aligning to TRBD2. Germline trimming cut 8 bases from V and 2 bases from J; bases unmatched to any gene: 0. The CDR3 length is 11 residues. Germline values: CDR1 SGHAT, CDR2 FQNNGV. The CDR3 DNA reads as TGTGCCAGCGGGGGGGCCTACGAGCAGTACTTC. The encoded protein is CASGGAYEQYF. Full variable domain (outside the CDR3, taken from reference TRBV11-2 and TRBJ2-7): EAGVAQSPRYKIIEKRQSVAFWCNPISGHATLYWYQQILGQGPKLLIQFQNNGVVDDSQLPKDRFSAERLKGVDSTLKIQPAKLEDSAVYLCASGGAYEQYFGPGTRLTVT.